The clone carrying this TCR beta chain was counted a few times. Its antigen is not known. The record originates from a study of T cell repertoires in cytomegalovirus infection. Study-wide context: Indications came from public TCR beta signatures; they pointed to CMV infection and to a matching HLA type. Study-level results: Across the ex vivo response, the dominant clonotypes were HLA-C-restricted CMV-specific TCR beta clonotypes. There were carriers of CMV plus the relevant HLA, and cumulative public TCR beta family frequency identified them.

TCRdb itself ran the reads through MiXCR, one entry per CDR3 protein. The table lists about 740,000 distinct CDR3 sequences, 35% of them singletons. The trim removed 4 bases at V and 2 bases at J, leaving 8 bases unmatched. Germline V lookup: CDR1 SGHRS, CDR2 YFSETQ. The CDR3 is 15 residues long. The chain carries TRBV5-1 and TRBJ2-5, with 7 bases identical to TRBD2. Sequencing was performed on PBMCs. This sequence originates from a human donor in good health (CMV status not recorded). Some clones in this sample may be carry-over from other donors' samples. CDR3 in amino acids: CASSPQRESQETQYF. CDR3 nucleotides: TGCGCCAGCAGCCCTCAGCGGGAATCGCAAGAGACCCAGTACTTC.